The 12 T cell receptor beta chains listed next were all sequenced from one sample in a study of Ad26.COV2.S vaccination and SARS-CoV-2 variants. Indicated treatment: over 15 received Ad26.COV2.S at low or high dose, single or two shots; several received placebo; per-sample allocation not given. Samples came from day 63 after the first vaccine or placebo injection. Using immunoSEQ multiplex PCR, the repertoire was profiled, and TCRdb retains in-frame clones only, with some absent. This sample yields roughly 300,000 clones, of which about 86% are seen a single time; around 10% belongs to the top ten. This specimen was peripheral blood, taken in a trial of Ad26.COV2.S vaccine versus placebo. The receptors here all came from a person aged 18 to 59 who received the Ad26.COV2.S COVID-19 vaccine or a placebo.

This clone occurred once. The V gene is TRBV27, the J gene TRBJ2-2; D remains ambiguous. Deletions cut 7 bases from V and 4 bases from J, with 16 bases between. The CDR3 totals 15 residues. The germline CDR1 and CDR2 sequences are MNHEY and SMNVEV (reference sequence). The DNA of the CDR3 is TGTGCCAGCACCCTAGAGTATCCGGTCACCGGGGAGCTGTTTTTT. Protein sequence: CASTLEYPVTGELFF.

The chain has TRBV6-4 and TRBJ1-2; D not certain. Trimming took 6 bases from V and 7 from J, leaving 18 bases between them. This CDR3 region has 14 residues. Looked up from germline, CDR1 is MRHNA and CDR2 is SNTAGT. For the CDR3, the DNA is TGTGCCAGCAGCCGCGAGAGGGCGAGTCCTGGCTACACCTTC. Its protein product is CASSRERASPGYTF.

CDR3 coding DNA: TGTGCCAGCAGTCCTATCACCGGGACTAGCGCCATTTGGGGCACAGATACGCAGTATTTT. Translation: CASSPITGTSAIWGTDTQYF. The chain carries TRBV28 and TRBJ2-3, with 10 bases fitting TRBD2. CDR3 length: 20 residues. The germline CDR1 and CDR2 sequences are MDHEN and SYDVKM. J gave up 1 base and V 5 bases, and 18 bases lay outside the gene matches.

The rearrangement joins TRBV5-1 to TRBJ1-2; possibly TRBD1 for D (5 bases). The ends were cut back, 7 bases at V and 6 bases at J, with 22 bases in the middle. The CDR3 is made up of 15 amino acids. Germline values: CDR1 SGHRS, CDR2 YFSETQ. The CDR3 nucleotides read TGCGCCAGCGGACCCGGGACTTTAATTGGGGATGGCTACACCTTC. Protein sequence: CASGPGTLIGDGYTF.

This chain uses TRBV19 with TRBJ2-5, with 10 bases aligning to TRBD2. The CDR3 is made up of 15 amino acids. Germline V gene sequence: CDR1 LNHDA, CDR2 SQIVND (reference sequence). V lost 4 bases to trimming and J lost 1 base; unmatched junction nucleotides: 3. CDR3 DNA sequence: TGTGCCAGTAGTAAGCTAGCGGGGGTCCAAGAGACCCAGTACTTC. It codes for CASSKLAGVQETQYF.

This clone has just one count. The chain joins TRBV29-1 to TRBJ2-7, with TRBD2 matching over 9 bases. Germline trimming cut 5 bases from V and 7 bases from J; bases unmatched to any gene: 6. Germline V gene lookup returns CDR1 SQVTM and CDR2 ANQGSEA. The CDR3 contains 12 residues. The CDR3 DNA sequence: TGCAGCGTTCATGGGCTAGCGGGAGAGCAGTACTTC. Encoded protein: CSVHGLAGEQYF.

The chain joins TRBV5-5 to TRBJ2-3; D perhaps matches TRBD1 (6 bases). This CDR3 is built from 13 residues. V lost 0 bases and J lost 4, with 6 bases in between. Germline values: CDR1 SGHKS, CDR2 YYEKEE (reference sequence). CDR3 nucleotide sequence: TGTGCCAGCAGCTTGGGGGGGCCAGATACGCAGTATTTT. Protein product: CASSLGGPDTQYF.

V usage is TRBV10-2 and J usage is TRBJ2-5; maybe TRBD2 (5 bases). V dropped 4 bases and J dropped 2 bases, with 8 bases sitting between them. Looked up from germline, CDR1 is WSHSY and CDR2 is SAAADI. There are 13 residues in the CDR3. In DNA, the CDR3 is TGCGCCAGCAGTGGAACTAGACAAGAGACCCAGTACTTC. It specifies CASSGTRQETQYF.

For the CDR3, the DNA is TGTGCCAGCAGTTGGCCAGGGGGCGACGAGCAGTACTTC. Protein: CASSWPGGDEQYF. V is TRBV27 and J is TRBJ2-7, with TRBD1 matching 8 bases. The V gene's germline CDR1 is MNHEY and CDR2 SMNVEV (reference sequence). This CDR3 has 13 residues. The V and J ends lost 4 bases and 5 bases, in that order; junction bases with no gene match: 4.

The chain is built from TRBV13 and TRBJ1-3; D perhaps matches TRBD1 (5 bases). The CDR3 runs 15 residues. Trimming stripped 0 bases from V and 1 base from J, with 7 bases between. The germline V gene encodes CDR1 PRHDT and CDR2 FYEKMQ (reference sequence). The CDR3 region is CASSLGGLSGNTIYF. The CDR3 DNA sequence: TGTGCCAGCAGCTTAGGGGGGCTTTCTGGAAACACCATATATTTT.

The chain recombines TRBV5-1 with TRBJ2-3; the D is unclear. This CDR3 has 15 amino acids. Germline assignment: CDR1 SGHRS and CDR2 YFSETQ. V lost 1 base to trimming and J lost 4 bases, with 13 bases between them. In nucleotides, the CDR3 is TGCGCCAGCAGCTTGTCCGAGCTAGGCGCAGATACGCAGTATTTT. This sequence encodes CASSLSELGADTQYF.

The chain uses TRBV3-1 (or the pseudogene TRBV3-2) and TRBJ1-2; a possible D gene is TRBD1 (6 bases). Deletions cut 1 base from V and 3 bases from J, with 15 bases between. The CDR3 extends over 16 amino acids. The germline V gene encodes CDR1 LGHDT and CDR2 YNNKEL (reference sequence). CDR3 coding DNA: TGTGCCAGCAGCCAAGTGAGCCAGGGGTCCGACTATGGCTACACCTTC. Its protein is CASSQVSQGSDYGYTF.